The clone carrying this TCR beta chain was recorded only once. These data originate in a study of blood T cell repertoires in COVID-19. The wider study: Nucleic acid was either cDNA or gDNA, and it came from T cells, B-cell-depleted T cells, or PBMCs.

As originally analysed: Counts of nucleated cells, estimated from reference gene primer amplification, were obtained. Here immunoSEQ multiplex PCR was the method, and the copy in TCRdb shows in-frame clones only, minus some. The V and J calls and clone size come from that table; D and trimming were worked out from the DNA. Of 250,000 to 300,000 clones in the sample, roughly 88% were seen once. CDR3 length equals 16 residues. V dropped 4 bases and J dropped 7 bases, with 23 bases sitting between them. The germline gives CDR1 LGHNA, CDR2 YSLEER. The sequenced sample consisted of peripheral blood. The sequence was obtained from a woman in her seventies with COVID-19, enrolled during active disease. The chain joins TRBV4-3 to TRBJ2-7, with D tentatively TRBD2 (5 bases). CDR3 residues: CASSPHLTGTPREQYF. CDR3 sequence (DNA): TGCGCCAGCAGCCCCCATCTTACGGGAACTCCTAGGGAGCAGTACTTC.